This T cell receptor (beta chain) was profiled in a study of regulatory T cells in long-lasting Graves disease. Through Arm-PCR of CDR3 regions and iRepertoire HTBI primers, TCR beta libraries were built. TCRdb ran MiXCR on the multiplex PCR reads and lists one entry per CDR3 protein. There are about 420,000 distinct CDR3 sequences in the sample; less than 20% occur only once, and 23% lies in the top ten. Trimming pared 6 bases from V and 5 bases from J, leaving 13 bases between. Per germline, CDR1 SGHRS and CDR2 YFSETQ. The CDR3 is made up of 13 amino acids. Time point in this sample: newly diagnosed GD, antithyroid drugs for less than 3 months. After RNA was extracted from PBMCs, the TCR library was made from it. This clonotype came up many times. The same data also went into a second study, on T cells in Graves' hyperthyroidism and ophthalmopathy. According to that study: Most clonotypes that expanded in the thyroid above 0.001 also showed up in blood.

The sample was peripheral blood mononuclear cells (PBMCs), taken at new diagnosis, from a patient treated with antithyroid drugs. This sequence originates from a woman aged 18-29 years with Graves disease. This chain uses TRBV5-1 with TRBJ2-3; no reliable D call. CDR3 DNA: TGCGCCAGCAAATTGGGATTGATAGATACGCAGTATTTT. It specifies CASKLGLIDTQYF.